These T cell receptor beta chains were read from a single sample in a study of CD8+ T cells in alopecia areata. Data came from immunoSEQ multiplex PCR; TCRdb stores just in-frame clones and leaves some out. The repertoire consists of 150,000 to 200,000 clones, with around 57% occurring once and the leading ten covering about 4.5%. Specimen: CD4+ T cells sorted from blood. Receptors were obtained from a human donor in good health. CDR3s include the opening cysteine and the closing phenylalanine or tryptophan. A D gene is named only where the DNA matches it firmly. A row's size may be missing; if present it is once, few, many or a size class.

D: -
V: TRBV28
size: -
J: TRBJ2-1
CDR3: CASSLWPAYNEQFF
DNA: TGTGCCAGCAGTTTATGGCCCGCTTACAATGAGCAGTTCTTC

D: -
V: TRBV5-6
size: few
J: TRBJ1-5
CDR3: CASSLGPNQPQHF
DNA: TGTGCCAGCAGCTTGGGTCCCAATCAGCCCCAGCATTTT

D: TRBD2
V: TRBV18
size: -
J: TRBJ2-3
CDR3: CASSPLAGVTDTQYF
DNA: TGTGCCAGCTCACCACTAGCGGGAGTCACAGATACGCAGTATTTT

D: -
V: TRBV28
size: -
J: TRBJ2-5
CDR3: CASSLGDTRRTQYF
DNA: TGTGCCAGCAGTTTAGGGGACACCCGCAGGACCCAGTACTTC

D: -
V: TRBV28
size: -
J: TRBJ1-1
CDR3: CASSLRFTEAFF
DNA: TGTGCCAGCAGCCTACGGTTCACTGAAGCTTTCTTT

D: -
V: TRBV5-1
size: -
J: TRBJ2-1
CDR3: CASPLNEQFF
DNA: TGCGCCAGCCCCCTCAATGAGCAGTTCTTC

D: TRBD1
V: TRBV29-1
size: few
J: TRBJ2-5
CDR3: CSVESERGGLGETQYF
DNA: TGCAGCGTTGAATCAGAGAGAGGGGGCTTGGGGGAGACCCAGTACTTC

D: -
V: TRBV25-1
size: -
J: TRBJ2-7
CDR3: CASSETGRATYEQYF
DNA: TGTGCCAGCAGTGAAACGGGCAGAGCCACCTACGAGCAGTACTTC

D: -
V: TRBV15
size: -
J: TRBJ2-5
CDR3: CATSREERFGTQYF
DNA: TGTGCCACCAGCAGAGAGGAGCGGTTCGGGACCCAGTACTTC

D: TRBD2
V: TRBV13
size: -
J: TRBJ2-5
CDR3: CASSLQLAGGVETQYF
DNA: TGTGCCAGCAGCCTACAACTAGCGGGAGGAGTTGAGACCCAGTACTTC

D: TRBD2
V: TRBV29-1
size: -
J: TRBJ2-7
CDR3: CSVAPGLANNEQYF
DNA: TGCAGCGTTGCACCGGGACTAGCAAACAACGAGCAGTACTTC

D: TRBD1
V: TRBV19
size: few
J: TRBJ1-1
CDR3: CASSRGDRGNTEAFF
DNA: TGTGCCAGTAGTAGGGGCGACAGGGGGAACACTGAAGCTTTCTTT

D: -
V: TRBV29-1
size: -
J: TRBJ2-7
CDR3: CSVVPGGPHYEQYF
DNA: TGCAGCGTTGTTCCCGGGGGACCCCACTACGAGCAGTACTTC

D: TRBD1
V: TRBV4-1
size: few
J: TRBJ1-1
CDR3: CASSQRYSGGAEAFF
DNA: TGCGCCAGCAGCCAAAGATACTCAGGGGGGGCTGAAGCTTTCTTT

D: -
V: TRBV7-2
size: -
J: TRBJ2-3
CDR3: CASSPGLIQFGNTQYF
DNA: TGTGCCAGCAGCCCGGGACTTATTCAGTTCGGCAATACGCAGTATTTT

D: TRBD2
V: TRBV7-2
size: -
J: TRBJ2-3
CDR3: CASSFRGGSSGDTQYF
DNA: TGTGCCAGCAGTTTTAGGGGCGGGAGTTCAGGAGATACGCAGTATTTT

D: TRBD2
V: TRBV2
size: once
J: TRBJ2-7
CDR3: CASSSGRLTYEQYF
DNA: TGTGCCAGCTCTAGCGGGAGGCTTACCTACGAGCAGTACTTC

D: -
V: TRBV30
size: -
J: TRBJ2-4
CDR3: CAWNPGVENIQYF
DNA: TGTGCCTGGAACCCAGGGGTGGAAAACATTCAGTACTTC

D: -
V: TRBV29-1
size: -
J: TRBJ2-2
CDR3: CSGGSIGELFF
DNA: TGCAGCGGTGGGAGTATCGGGGAGCTGTTTTTT

D: -
V: TRBV29-1
size: few
J: TRBJ1-4
CDR3: CSAFESGEKLFF
DNA: TGCAGCGCCTTCGAGTCTGGGGAAAAACTGTTTTTT

D: TRBD1
V: TRBV2
size: -
J: TRBJ2-7
CDR3: CASRGQSLYEQYF
DNA: TGTGCCAGCCGGGGACAGTCGTTATACGAGCAGTACTTC

D: -
V: TRBV4-1
size: -
J: TRBJ1-5
CDR3: CASSQGINQPQHF
DNA: TGCGCCAGCAGCCAGGGGATCAATCAGCCCCAGCATTTT

D: TRBD1
V: TRBV29-1
size: -
J: TRBJ1-3
CDR3: CSVEGQGRNTIYF
DNA: TGCAGCGTTGAAGGACAGGGGAGAAACACCATATATTTT

D: -
V: TRBV29-1
size: -
J: TRBJ2-7
CDR3: CSVGGAYEQYF
DNA: TGCAGCGTTGGGGGAGCCTACGAGCAGTACTTC

D: TRBD1
V: TRBV4-2
size: -
J: TRBJ1-2
CDR3: CASSQDGWTGGTGYTF
DNA: TGTGCCAGCAGCCAAGATGGTTGGACAGGTGGGACTGGCTACACCTTC

D: -
V: TRBV30
size: few
J: TRBJ2-3
CDR3: CAWSPGSGLSTDTQYF
DNA: TGTGCCTGGAGCCCTGGGAGCGGCCTTAGCACAGATACGCAGTATTTT

D: -
V: TRBV27
size: -
J: TRBJ2-7
CDR3: CASSFMNEQYF
DNA: TGTGCCAGCAGTTTTATGAACGAGCAGTACTTC

D: -
V: TRBV28
size: -
J: TRBJ1-5
CDR3: CASSTGGGNQPQHF
DNA: TGTGCCAGTTCGACAGGCGGCGGCAATCAGCCCCAGCATTTT

D: -
V: TRBV30
size: -
J: TRBJ2-7
CDR3: CAWSRQGYEQYF
DNA: TGTGCCTGGAGTCGGCAGGGCTACGAGCAGTACTTC

D: TRBD1
V: TRBV2
size: -
J: TRBJ1-5
CDR3: CASSPDRSNQPQHF
DNA: TGTGCCAGCAGTCCGGACAGGAGCAATCAGCCCCAGCATTTT

D: -
V: TRBV7-9
size: -
J: TRBJ1-5
CDR3: CASSRPFEPQHF
DNA: TGTGCCAGCAGCCGGCCCTTCGAACCCCAGCATTTT

D: -
V: TRBV2
size: -
J: TRBJ1-4
CDR3: CASVRGTAEKLFF
DNA: TGTGCCAGCGTTCGGGGGACGGCTGAAAAACTGTTTTTT

D: -
V: TRBV5-1
size: -
J: TRBJ2-6
CDR3: CASSSGPGIAANVLTF
DNA: TGCGCCAGCAGCTCAGGACCGGGCATTGCGGCCAACGTCCTGACTTTC

D: -
V: TRBV11-2
size: -
J: TRBJ2-1
CDR3: CASSLSLNNEQFF
DNA: TGTGCCAGCAGCTTATCTTTAAACAATGAGCAGTTCTTC

D: -
V: TRBV10-3
size: -
J: TRBJ2-1
CDR3: CAISEYQREFMLQFF
DNA: TGTGCCATCAGTGAATATCAACGGGAGTTTATGTTGCAGTTCTTC

D: -
V: TRBV10-2
size: -
J: TRBJ1-1
CDR3: CASSDRGPEAFF
DNA: TGCGCCAGCAGTGATCGGGGCCCTGAAGCTTTCTTT

D: TRBD1
V: TRBV11-2
size: -
J: TRBJ2-5
CDR3: CASSRGTGVTQYF
DNA: TGTGCCAGCAGCCGCGGGACAGGGGTGACCCAGTACTTC

D: -
V: TRBV28
size: -
J: TRBJ1-2
CDR3: CASSLIIGSYGYTF
DNA: TGTGCCAGCAGTTTAATAATAGGGTCCTATGGCTACACCTTC

D: TRBD1
V: TRBV5-1
size: -
J: TRBJ1-4
CDR3: CASRKSPGTGDEKLFF
DNA: TGCGCCAGCAGGAAGAGTCCCGGGACAGGAGATGAAAAACTGTTTTTT

D: TRBD2
V: TRBV20-1
size: few
J: TRBJ2-7
CDR3: CSVLRGYEQYF
DNA: TGCAGTGTTTTGCGGGGGTACGAGCAGTACTTC

D: -
V: TRBV30
size: -
J: TRBJ2-3
CDR3: CAWSVGTGVEASGRTSSTDTQYF
DNA: TGTGCCTGGAGTGTAGGGACAGGGGTAGAAGCTAGCGGGAGGACATCTAGCACAGATACGCAGTATTTT

D: -
V: TRBV27
size: many
J: TRBJ2-4
CDR3: CASSSHSGSVKNIQYF
DNA: TGTGCCAGCAGTTCCCACAGCGGAAGTGTCAAAAACATTCAGTACTTC

D: -
V: TRBV29-1
size: -
J: TRBJ2-5
CDR3: CSVRRGLQETQYF
DNA: TGCAGCGTTCGGCGGGGCCTTCAAGAGACCCAGTACTTC

D: TRBD1
V: TRBV7-2
size: many
J: TRBJ2-5
CDR3: CASSLDGAGTGAQKTQYF
DNA: TGTGCCAGCAGCTTAGATGGTGCGGGGACAGGGGCGCAAAAGACCCAGTACTTC

D: -
V: TRBV5-1
size: -
J: TRBJ2-3
CDR3: CASSLGRVHSTDTQYF
DNA: TGCGCCAGCAGCTTGGGGCGGGTTCATAGCACAGATACGCAGTATTTT

D: -
V: TRBV4-1
size: -
J: TRBJ1-1
CDR3: CASSQALEGTEAFF
DNA: TGCGCCAGCAGCCAGGCGTTGGAGGGCACTGAAGCTTTCTTT

D: TRBD1
V: TRBV27
size: few
J: TRBJ2-3
CDR3: CASSRQGAFTDTQYF
DNA: TGTGCCAGCAGTAGACAGGGCGCATTTACAGATACGCAGTATTTT

D: -
V: TRBV6-5
size: -
J: TRBJ2-7
CDR3: CASRDQGIYEQYF
DNA: TGTGCCAGCAGGGACCAGGGAATCTACGAGCAGTACTTC

D: -
V: TRBV29-1
size: -
J: TRBJ2-7
CDR3: CSAWDGPQQYEQYF
DNA: TGCAGCGCTTGGGACGGACCGCAACAGTACGAGCAGTACTTC

D: TRBD2
V: TRBV5-1
size: few
J: TRBJ2-5
CDR3: CASQPGLADQETQYF
DNA: TGCGCCAGCCAGCCGGGACTAGCGGACCAAGAGACCCAGTACTTC

D: -
V: TRBV5-4
size: -
J: TRBJ2-3
CDR3: CASSLETDTQYF
DNA: TGTGCCAGCAGCTTAGAGACAGATACGCAGTATTTT

D: TRBD2
V: TRBV4-2
size: few
J: TRBJ2-5
CDR3: CASSQVLAGGGSQETQYF
DNA: TGTGCCAGCAGCCAAGTACTAGCGGGAGGTGGCTCCCAAGAGACCCAGTACTTC

D: -
V: TRBV5-1
size: -
J: TRBJ1-1
CDR3: CASSLVNRENTEAFF
DNA: TGCGCCAGCAGCTTGGTAAACAGGGAAAACACTGAAGCTTTCTTT

D: -
V: TRBV29-1
size: -
J: TRBJ1-2
CDR3: CSISGAQSGYTF
DNA: TGCAGCATATCAGGGGCGCAGTCTGGCTACACCTTC

D: TRBD1
V: TRBV19
size: -
J: TRBJ1-1
CDR3: CASSGTGISKAFF
DNA: TGTGCCAGTTCCGGGACAGGGATCTCCAAAGCTTTCTTT